This T cell receptor (beta chain) was captured by sequencing in a study of OX40 agonist ivuxolimab in advanced cancers. Across the study: Hepatocellular carcinoma, melanoma, renal cell or head and neck cancer occurred in dose-escalation patients.

Only in-frame clones appear in the TCRdb table, and some are missing; sequencing was by immunoSEQ multiplex PCR. The table has about 100,000 clones, over 75% seen once; the top ten hold 0.16%. Looked up from germline, CDR1 is SSHAT and CDR2 is FNYEAQ (reference sequence). CDR3 length equals 15 residues. Trimming pared 6 bases from V and 5 bases from J, leaving 17 bases between. The chain uses TRBV7-7 and TRBJ2-1, with D possibly being TRBD1 or TRBD2 (5 bases each). This specimen consisted of CD4+ or CD8+ T cells sorted from blood, obtained in a trial of the OX40 agonist ivuxolimab. This TCR was sampled from an adult with an advanced solid tumor such as melanoma, head and neck, liver or kidney cancer. CDR3 residues: CASSPTGLGNNEQFF. DNA of the CDR3: TGTGCCAGCAGTCCCACGGGGCTTGGAAACAATGAGCAGTTCTTC.